The 20 T cell receptor beta chains below all came from one sample that was sequenced in a study of regulatory T cells in long-lasting Graves disease. Through Arm-PCR of CDR3 regions and iRepertoire HTBI primers, TCR beta libraries were built. One entry per CDR3 protein, called by TCRdb with MiXCR from the multiplex PCR reads. The top ten clones hold just under 30% of a sample with roughly 350,000 distinct CDR3 sequences, over 15% of them seen once. Described time point: newly diagnosed GD, antithyroid drugs for less than 3 months. Extracted RNA from PBMCs served as the source of the TCR library. These data also featured in a second study, about T cells in Graves' hyperthyroidism and ophthalmopathy.

The starting material was peripheral blood mononuclear cells (PBMCs), obtained at new diagnosis, from a patient treated with antithyroid drugs. Every receptor here comes from a man in his forties with Graves disease.

Remarks on this clonotype: This may be a read error, as it is one base from a much larger clone. The rearrangement uses TRBV6-2 or TRBV6-3 and TRBJ2-7, with a weak D call TRBD1 (5 bases). This CDR3 is built from 12 residues. Germline CDR1 is MNHEY and CDR2 is SVGEGT. The CDR3 DNA sequence: TGTGTCAGCAACGGAGACAGCAAAACACAGTACTTC. As protein: CVSNGDSKTQYF.

As regards this clonotype: Possible read error: a much larger clone is one base away. V and J are TRBV11-3 and TRBJ1-1, with 7 bases aligning to TRBD1. The CDR3 spans 14 residues. Germline V CDR1 and CDR2: SGHNT, YENEEA. The trim removed 5 bases at V and 0 bases at J, leaving 3 bases unmatched. In DNA form, the CDR3 reads TGTGCCAGCAGCCGCGGGACAGTGAACACTGAAGCTTTCTTT. Protein product: CASSRGTVNTEAFF.

The chain links TRBV25-1 to TRBJ1-2; D call uncertain. Trimming cost V 4 bases and J 0 bases, with 15 bases left between them. Germline-derived CDR1 and CDR2 are MGHDK and SYGVNS. The CDR3 covers 16 residues. The CDR3 loop reads CASSAPGTAANYGYTF. The CDR3 DNA reads as TGTGCCAGCAGTGCCCCGGGAACAGCTGCTAACTATGGCTACACCTTC.

In this sample, this clonotype turned up many times. This rearrangement joins TRBV19 to TRBJ1-5, with D possibly TRBD1 on 5 matching bases. Per germline, CDR1 LNHDA and CDR2 SQIVND (reference sequence). There are 15 residues in the CDR3. V lost 3 bases and J lost 2, with 11 bases in between. Here the CDR3 DNA reads TGTGCCAGTAGTATTACGGCCAGGGGCAATCAGCCCCAGCATTTT. Translating it yields CASSITARGNQPQHF.

The sample holds many counts of this clonotype. This chain joins TRBV7-2 and TRBJ1-4; D unresolved. Trimming shortened V by 1 base and J by 5 bases, and 14 bases separated the two germline ends. The CDR3 is made up of 16 amino acids. Germline CDR1 reads SGHTA; CDR2 reads FQGNSA. The CDR3 is CASSLEGVTGNEKLFF. In DNA form, the CDR3 reads TGTGCCAGCAGCTTAGAGGGAGTGACGGGGAATGAAAAACTGTTTTTT. Variable domain in full (rest from reference TRBV7-2 and TRBJ1-4): GAGVSQSPSNKVTEKGKDVELRCDPISGHTALYWYRQSLGQGLEFLIYFQGNSAPDKSGLPSDRFSAERTGGSVSTLTIQRTQQEDSAVYLCASSLEGVTGNEKLFFGSGTQLSVL.

V and J are TRBV3-1 and TRBJ2-3, with TRBD1 matching over 7 bases. TRBJ2-5 matches the DNA end more closely, so the J call is doubtful. This CDR3 comprises 15 residues. Germline-derived CDR1 and CDR2 are LGHDT and YNNKEL (reference sequence). The CDR3 region is CASSQDGTVGETQYF. The CDR3 region has the DNA TGTGCCAGCAGCCAAGACGGGACAGTCGGAGAGACCCAGTACTTC.

Ten or more counts support this clonotype. The rearrangement links TRBV4-1 to TRBJ2-5, with D possibly being TRBD2 (5 bases). The CDR3 spans 13 residues. Germline V CDR1 and CDR2: MGHRA, YSYEKL. The ends were cut back, 4 bases at V and 7 bases at J, with 13 bases in the middle. The CDR3 protein is CASSRDPEGTQYF. CDR3 nucleotide sequence: TGCGCCAGCAGCCGTGACCCTGAGGGGACCCAGTACTTC.

The table lists this clonotype with a few counts. This chain connects TRBV7-2 to TRBJ1-2; weak D call: TRBD1 (6 bases). Germline-derived CDR1 and CDR2 are SGHTA and FQGNSA. The V gene lost 0 bases and the J gene lost 5 bases, with 10 bases spanning the gap. The CDR3 length is 14 residues. For the CDR3, the DNA is TGTGCCAGCAGCTTAGCCCCAGGGGTATATGGCTACACCTTC. Translating it yields CASSLAPGVYGYTF.

This clonotype appeared many times. The genes are TRBV12-3 or TRBV12-4 and TRBJ2-7, with TRBD1 identical over 8 bases. The length of the CDR3 is 16 residues. Losses at the gene ends were 2 bases for V and 0 bases for J; bases not matched to a gene: 6. The CDR3 loop is CASSLWGQASSYEQYF. The DNA for the CDR3 is TGTGCCAGCAGTTTATGGGGACAGGCGAGCTCCTACGAGCAGTACTTC.

There are a few counts of this clonotype. The chain uses TRBV9 and TRBJ2-1; 7 positions agree with TRBD1. Trimming removed 2 bases from V and 7 bases from J; junction bases left unmatched: 3. The CDR3 loop spans 13 amino acids. Germline V lookup: CDR1 SGDLS, CDR2 YYNGEE. In nucleotides, the CDR3 is TGTGCCAGCAGCGTCGGGACAGCTAATGAGCAGTTCTTC. Its translation is CASSVGTANEQFF.

Many counts were recorded for this clonotype. V gene TRBV12-3 or TRBV12-4 combines with J gene TRBJ2-3, with TRBD1 as a possible D gene (5 bases). The CDR3 consists of 15 residues. V dropped 5 bases and J dropped 6 bases, with 18 bases sitting between them. The CDR3 sequence: CASSPTSRQPDTQYF. The CDR3 region has the DNA TGTGCCAGCAGTCCCACGTCCCGACAGCCCGATACGCAGTATTTT.

To note about this clonotype: This may be a read error: a much more frequent sequence differs by one nucleotide. Because it lacks the conserved phenylalanine or tryptophan at the end, this CDR3 is likely a read error. The chain links TRBV5-1 to TRBJ2-7; 9 nucleotides align to TRBD1. CDR3 size: 15 residues. CDR1 SGHRS and CDR2 YFSETQ come from the germline V gene. The trim removed 2 bases at V and 2 bases at J, leaving 5 bases unmatched. The CDR3 loop is CASSFWGQGTYEQYL. The CDR3 bases are TGCGCCAGCAGCTTTTGGGGACAGGGAACCTACGAGCAGTACCTC.

This clonotype has just a few counts. The chain combines TRBV9 with TRBJ2-3; 7 bases align to TRBD2. CDR1 is SGDLS, CDR2 YYNGEE, per germline. The CDR3 contains 15 residues. V was pared by 0 bases and J by 1 base, with 2 bases of the junction left unmatched. DNA of the CDR3: TGTGCCAGCAGCGTAGTTGCGGGGGGCACAGATACGCAGTATTTT. It yields the protein CASSVVAGGTDTQYF.

This clonotype was picked up many times. The chain uses TRBV28 and TRBJ2-1, with D unresolved. Trimming left V 1 base short and J 7 bases short, with 8 bases between. Germline CDR1 MDHEN, CDR2 SYDVKM. The CDR3 totals 13 residues. CDR3 nucleotides: TGTGCCAGCAGTTTATTTCAAGTGAATGAGCAGTTCTTC. Translating gives CASSLFQVNEQFF.

This clonotype was seen ten or more times. This chain connects TRBV30 to TRBJ2-2; a weak D match, TRBD1 (5 bases). Looked up from germline, CDR1 is GTSNPN and CDR2 is SVGIG (reference sequence). The CDR3 has 14 amino acids. V dropped 4 bases and J dropped 1 base, with 10 bases sitting between them. For the CDR3, the DNA is TGTGCCTGGATTGAGCAGGGGAACACCGGGGAGCTGTTTTTT. It encodes CAWIEQGNTGELFF.

The V and J genes are TRBV29-1 and TRBJ1-2; D is uncertain. From germline, CDR1 is SQVTM and CDR2 ANQGSEA. Trimming cost V 3 bases and J 7 bases, with 18 bases left between them. The CDR3 totals 14 residues. The CDR3 here is CSVERAGRSGGYTF. CDR3 in DNA: TGCAGCGTTGAGCGCGCGGGAAGGTCGGGTGGCTACACCTTC.

This clonotype was counted between two and nine times. The chain carries TRBV28 and TRBJ2-5; 8 positions match TRBD1. The V segment lost 2 bases and the J segment 3 bases; nucleotides outside the gene matches: 11. The CDR3 runs 17 residues. The germline gives CDR1 MDHEN, CDR2 SYDVKM. In nucleotides, the CDR3 is TGTGCCAGCAGTTTAGTTTTTGTGACAGGGGAAAAAGAGACCCAGTACTTC. It codes for CASSLVFVTGEKETQYF. Based on the CDR3 plus reference TRBV28 and TRBJ2-5, the full variable domain is DVKVTQSSRYLVKRTGEKVFLECVQDMDHENMFWYRQDPGLGLRLIYFSYDVKMKEKGDIPEGYSVSREKKERFSLILESASTNQTSMYLCASSLVFVTGEKETQYFGPGTRLLVL.

In its sample, this clonotype was seen a few times. The chain combines TRBV10-3 with TRBJ2-3, with a possible D match to TRBD2 (7 bases). V lost 4 bases to trimming and J lost 5 bases, with 13 bases between them. The CDR3 spans 14 residues. Per germline, CDR1 ENHRY and CDR2 SYGVKD. This CDR3 is CAISGAGAEDTQYF. In DNA, the CDR3 is TGTGCCATCAGTGGCGCGGGGGCCGAAGATACGCAGTATTTT.

This clonotype has ten or more counts. The chain links TRBV9 to TRBJ2-5, with 7 bases identical to TRBD1. V trimming: 3 bases; J trimming: 5 bases; junction bases outside the gene matches: 7. Germline V CDR1 and CDR2: SGDLS, YYNGEE. The CDR3 is 14 amino acids. CDR3 in amino acids: CASSEGADRETQYF. The CDR3 region has the DNA TGTGCCAGCAGCGAGGGGGCCGACAGGGAGACCCAGTACTTC.

The rearrangement links TRBV28 to TRBJ1-1, with D possibly being TRBD1 (5 bases). This CDR3 has 14 residues. Germline V gene sequence: CDR1 MDHEN, CDR2 SYDVKM. With 6 bases removed from V and 3 bases from J, the gap between germline ends came to 14 bases. The CDR3 sequence: CASSDRGPHTEAFF. The CDR3 DNA reads TGTGCCAGCAGCGATAGGGGACCGCACACTGAAGCTTTCTTT.